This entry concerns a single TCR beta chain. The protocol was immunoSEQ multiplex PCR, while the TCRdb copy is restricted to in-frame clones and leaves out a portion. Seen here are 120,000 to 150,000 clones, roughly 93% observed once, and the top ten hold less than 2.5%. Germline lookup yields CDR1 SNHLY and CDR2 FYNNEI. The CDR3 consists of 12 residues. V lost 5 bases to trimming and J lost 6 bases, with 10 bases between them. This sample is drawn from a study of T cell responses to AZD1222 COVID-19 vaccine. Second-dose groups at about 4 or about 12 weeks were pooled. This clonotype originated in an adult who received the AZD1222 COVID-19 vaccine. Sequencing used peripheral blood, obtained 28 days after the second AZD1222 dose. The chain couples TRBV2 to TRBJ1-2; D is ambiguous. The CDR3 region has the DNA TGTGCCAGCAGTTTAGGGTACGATGGCTACACCTTC. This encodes CASSLGYDGYTF.